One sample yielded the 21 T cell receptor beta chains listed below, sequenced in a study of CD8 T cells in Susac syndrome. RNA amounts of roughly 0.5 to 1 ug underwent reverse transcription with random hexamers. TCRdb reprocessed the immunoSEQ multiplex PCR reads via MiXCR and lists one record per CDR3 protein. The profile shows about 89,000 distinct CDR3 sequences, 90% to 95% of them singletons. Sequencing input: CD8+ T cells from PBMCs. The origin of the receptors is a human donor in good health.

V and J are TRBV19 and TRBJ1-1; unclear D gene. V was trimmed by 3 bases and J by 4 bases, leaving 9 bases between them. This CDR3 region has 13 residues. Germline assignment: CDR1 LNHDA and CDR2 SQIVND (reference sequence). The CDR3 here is CASSIGVGTEAFF. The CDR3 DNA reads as TGTGCCAGTAGTATTGGGGTGGGCACTGAAGCTTTCTTT.

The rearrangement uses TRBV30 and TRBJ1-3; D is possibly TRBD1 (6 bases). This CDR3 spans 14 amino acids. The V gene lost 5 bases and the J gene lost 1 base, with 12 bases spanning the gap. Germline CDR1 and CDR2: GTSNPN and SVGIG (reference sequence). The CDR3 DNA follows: TGTGCCTGGGACGGAACAGGGTCTGGAAACACCATATATTTT. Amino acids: CAWDGTGSGNTIYF.

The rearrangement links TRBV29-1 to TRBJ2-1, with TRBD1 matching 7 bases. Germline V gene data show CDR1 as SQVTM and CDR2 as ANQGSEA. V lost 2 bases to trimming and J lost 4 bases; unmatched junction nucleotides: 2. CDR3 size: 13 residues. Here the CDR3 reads CSVERGQYNEQFF. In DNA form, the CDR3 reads TGCAGCGTTGAAAGGGGACAGTACAATGAGCAGTTCTTC.

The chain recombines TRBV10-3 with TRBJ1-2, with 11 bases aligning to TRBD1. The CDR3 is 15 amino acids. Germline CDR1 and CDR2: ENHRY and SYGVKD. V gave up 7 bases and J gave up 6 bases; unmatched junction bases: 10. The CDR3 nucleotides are TGTGCCATCAACCCAGGACAGGGGGCGATCAATGGCTACACCTTC. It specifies CAINPGQGAINGYTF.

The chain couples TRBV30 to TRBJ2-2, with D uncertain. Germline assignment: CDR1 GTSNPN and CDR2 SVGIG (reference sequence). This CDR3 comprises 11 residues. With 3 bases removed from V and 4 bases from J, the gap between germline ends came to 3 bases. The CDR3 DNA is TGTGCCTGGAGCGCCACCGGGGAGCTGTTTTTT. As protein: CAWSATGELFF.

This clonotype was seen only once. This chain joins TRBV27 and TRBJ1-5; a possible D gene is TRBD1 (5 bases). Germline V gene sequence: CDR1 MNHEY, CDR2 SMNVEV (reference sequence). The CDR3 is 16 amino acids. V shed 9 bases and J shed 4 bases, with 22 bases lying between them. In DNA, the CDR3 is TGTGCCAGTGCCTCGGCGGCGGGGGGATTTAATCAGCCCCAGCATTTT. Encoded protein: CASASAAGGFNQPQHF.

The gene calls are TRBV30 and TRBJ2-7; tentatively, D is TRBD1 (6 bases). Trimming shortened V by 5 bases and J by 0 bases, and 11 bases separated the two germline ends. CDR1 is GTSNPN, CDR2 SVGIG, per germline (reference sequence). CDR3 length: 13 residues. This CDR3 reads CAWYRDTSYEQYF. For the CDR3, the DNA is TGTGCCTGGTACCGGGACACCTCCTACGAGCAGTACTTC. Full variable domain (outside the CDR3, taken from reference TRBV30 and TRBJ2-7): SQTIHQWPATLVQPVGSPLSLECTVEGTSNPNLYWYRQAAGRGLQLLFYSVGIGQISSEVPQNLSASRPQDRQFILSSKKLLLSDSGFYLCAWYRDTSYEQYFGPGTRLTVT.

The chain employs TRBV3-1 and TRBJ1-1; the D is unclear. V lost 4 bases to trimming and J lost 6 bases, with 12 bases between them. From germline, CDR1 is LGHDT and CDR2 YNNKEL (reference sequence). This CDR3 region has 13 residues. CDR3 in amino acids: CASSLTGRAEAFF. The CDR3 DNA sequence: TGTGCCAGCAGCCTCACTGGGCGCGCTGAAGCTTTCTTT.

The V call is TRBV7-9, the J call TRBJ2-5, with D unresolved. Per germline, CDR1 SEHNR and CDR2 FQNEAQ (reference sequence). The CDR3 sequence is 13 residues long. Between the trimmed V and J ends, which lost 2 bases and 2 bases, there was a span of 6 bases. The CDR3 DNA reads TGTGCCAGCAGCTTATTGGGTCAAGAGACCCAGTACTTC. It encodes CASSLLGQETQYF.

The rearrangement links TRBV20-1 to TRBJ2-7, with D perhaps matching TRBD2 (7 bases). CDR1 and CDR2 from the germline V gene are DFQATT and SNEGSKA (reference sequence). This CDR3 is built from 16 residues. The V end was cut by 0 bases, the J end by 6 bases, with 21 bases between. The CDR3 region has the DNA TGCAGTGCTAGAGACCGGGGGCGGGGGCCCCTCACCGAGCAGTACTTC. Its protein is CSARDRGRGPLTEQYF.

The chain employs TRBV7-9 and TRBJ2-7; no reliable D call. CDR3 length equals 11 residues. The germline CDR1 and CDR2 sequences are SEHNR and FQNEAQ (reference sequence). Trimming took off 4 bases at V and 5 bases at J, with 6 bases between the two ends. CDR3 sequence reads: CASSWSNEQYF. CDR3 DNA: TGTGCCAGCAGCTGGAGCAACGAGCAGTACTTC. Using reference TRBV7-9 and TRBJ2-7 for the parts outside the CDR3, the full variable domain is DTGVSQNPRHKITKRGQNVTFRCDPISEHNRLYWYRQTLGQGPEFLTYFQNEAQLEKSRLLSDRFSAERPKGSFSTLEIQRTEQGDSAMYLCASSWSNEQYFGPGTRLTVT.

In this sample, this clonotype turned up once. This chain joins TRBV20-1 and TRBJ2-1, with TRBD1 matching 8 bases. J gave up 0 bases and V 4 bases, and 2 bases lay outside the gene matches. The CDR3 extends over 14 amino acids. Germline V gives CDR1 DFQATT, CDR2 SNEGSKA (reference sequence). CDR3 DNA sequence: TGCAGTGCTACAGGGGGCCGCTCCTACAATGAGCAGTTCTTC. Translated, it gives CSATGGRSYNEQFF.

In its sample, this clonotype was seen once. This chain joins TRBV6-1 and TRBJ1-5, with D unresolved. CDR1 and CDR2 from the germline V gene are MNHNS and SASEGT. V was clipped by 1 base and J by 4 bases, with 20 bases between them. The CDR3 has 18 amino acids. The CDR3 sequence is CASSEDPPGGELNQPQHF. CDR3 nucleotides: TGTGCCAGCAGTGAAGACCCTCCGGGTGGGGAGTTGAATCAGCCCCAGCATTTT.

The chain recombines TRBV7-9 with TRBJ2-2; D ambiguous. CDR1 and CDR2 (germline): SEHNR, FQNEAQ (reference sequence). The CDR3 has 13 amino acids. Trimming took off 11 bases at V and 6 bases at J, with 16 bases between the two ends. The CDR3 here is CAPNPQGPGELFF. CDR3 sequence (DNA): TGTGCCCCCAACCCCCAAGGGCCCGGGGAGCTGTTTTTT.

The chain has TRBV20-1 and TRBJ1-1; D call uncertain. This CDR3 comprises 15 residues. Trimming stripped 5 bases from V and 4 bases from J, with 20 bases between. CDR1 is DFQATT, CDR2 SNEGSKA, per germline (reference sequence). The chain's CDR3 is CSAQGPTVEGTEAFF. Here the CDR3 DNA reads TGCAGTGCTCAAGGGCCTACCGTGGAGGGCACTGAAGCTTTCTTT.

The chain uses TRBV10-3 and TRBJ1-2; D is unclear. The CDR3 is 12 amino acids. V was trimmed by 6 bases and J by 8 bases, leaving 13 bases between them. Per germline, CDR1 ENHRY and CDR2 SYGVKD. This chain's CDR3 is CAISPGESGYTF. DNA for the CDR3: TGTGCCATCAGCCCGGGAGAGTCCGGCTACACCTTC.

The CDR3 sequence is CASSGQGQPQHF. In DNA, the CDR3 is TGTGCCAGCAGCGGGCAGGGTCAGCCCCAGCATTTT. The chain couples TRBV2 to TRBJ1-5, with TRBD1 as a possible D gene (5 bases). The germline CDR1 and CDR2 sequences are SNHLY and FYNNEI. The CDR3 length is 12 residues. V lost 6 bases to trimming and J lost 6 bases, with 9 bases between them.

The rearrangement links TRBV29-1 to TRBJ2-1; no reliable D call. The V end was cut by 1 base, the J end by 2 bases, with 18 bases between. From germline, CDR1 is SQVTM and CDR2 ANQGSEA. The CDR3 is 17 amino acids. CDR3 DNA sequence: TGCAGCGTTGAAGGTCCATCGGCAAACCATCCCTACAATGAGCAGTTCTTC. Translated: CSVEGPSANHPYNEQFF.

The CDR3 here is CASSGGSGANVLTF. The DNA of the CDR3 is TGTGCCAGCAGTGGTGGCTCTGGGGCCAACGTCCTGACTTTC. This chain joins TRBV6-1 and TRBJ2-6, with D unresolved. V lost 4 bases, J lost 0 bases, and 4 bases lay in between. Per the germline V gene, CDR1 is MNHNS and CDR2 is SASEGT. The CDR3 spans 14 residues.

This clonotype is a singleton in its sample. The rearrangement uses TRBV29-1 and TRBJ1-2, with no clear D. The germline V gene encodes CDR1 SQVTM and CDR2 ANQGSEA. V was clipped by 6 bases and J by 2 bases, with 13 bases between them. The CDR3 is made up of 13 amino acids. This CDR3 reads CSVYSTANYGYTF. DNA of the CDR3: TGCAGCGTATACTCGACTGCCAACTATGGCTACACCTTC. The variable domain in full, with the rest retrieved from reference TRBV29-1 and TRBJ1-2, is SAVISQKPSRDICQRGTSLTIQCQVDSQVTMMFWYRQQPGQSLTLIATANQGSEATYESGFVIDKFPISRPNLTFSTLTVSNMSPEDSSIYLCSVYSTANYGYTFGSGTRLTVV.

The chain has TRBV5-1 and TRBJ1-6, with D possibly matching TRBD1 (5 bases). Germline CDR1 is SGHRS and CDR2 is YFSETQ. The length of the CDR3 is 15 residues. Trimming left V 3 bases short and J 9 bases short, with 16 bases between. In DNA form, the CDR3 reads TGCGCCAGCAGCTGGAAGACAGCGCGCGGTTCACCCCTCCACTTT. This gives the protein CASSWKTARGSPLHF.